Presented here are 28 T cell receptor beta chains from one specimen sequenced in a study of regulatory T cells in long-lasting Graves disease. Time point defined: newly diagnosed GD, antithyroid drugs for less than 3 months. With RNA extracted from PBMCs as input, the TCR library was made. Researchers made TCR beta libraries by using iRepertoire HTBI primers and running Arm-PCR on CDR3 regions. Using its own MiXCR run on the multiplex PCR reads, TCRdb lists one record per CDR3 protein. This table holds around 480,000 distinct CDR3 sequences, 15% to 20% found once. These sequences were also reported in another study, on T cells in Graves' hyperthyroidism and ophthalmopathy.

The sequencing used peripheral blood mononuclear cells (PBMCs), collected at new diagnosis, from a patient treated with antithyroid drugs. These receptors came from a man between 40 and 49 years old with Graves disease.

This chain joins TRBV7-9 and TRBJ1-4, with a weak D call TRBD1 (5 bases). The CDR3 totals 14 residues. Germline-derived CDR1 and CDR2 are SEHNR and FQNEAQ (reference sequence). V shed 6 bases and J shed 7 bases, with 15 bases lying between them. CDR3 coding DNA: TGTGCCAGCAGTCCCCCGGGGGGAGGTGAAAAACTGTTTTTT. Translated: CASSPPGGGEKLFF.

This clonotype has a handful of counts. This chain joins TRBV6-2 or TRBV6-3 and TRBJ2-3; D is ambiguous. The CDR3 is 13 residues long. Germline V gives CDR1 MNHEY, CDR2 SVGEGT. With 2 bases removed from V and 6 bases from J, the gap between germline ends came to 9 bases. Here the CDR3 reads CASSYGMADTQYF. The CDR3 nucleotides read TGTGCCAGCAGTTACGGGATGGCGGATACGCAGTATTTT.

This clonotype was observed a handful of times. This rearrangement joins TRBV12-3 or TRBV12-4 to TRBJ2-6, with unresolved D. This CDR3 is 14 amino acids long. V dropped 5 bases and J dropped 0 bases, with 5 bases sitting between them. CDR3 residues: CASSHDSGANVLTF. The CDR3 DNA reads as TGTGCCAGCAGTCACGACTCTGGGGCCAACGTCCTGACTTTC.

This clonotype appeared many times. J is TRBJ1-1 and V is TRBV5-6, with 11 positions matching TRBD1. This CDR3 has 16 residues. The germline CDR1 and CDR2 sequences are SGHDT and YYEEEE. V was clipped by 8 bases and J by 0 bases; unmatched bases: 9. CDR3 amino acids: CASRRDRGTMNTEAFF. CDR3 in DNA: TGTGCCAGTCGACGGGACAGGGGGACGATGAACACTGAAGCTTTCTTT.

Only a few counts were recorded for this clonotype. This chain's CDR3 is CSVENTYEQYF. DNA of the CDR3: TGCAGCGTAGAGAACACCTACGAGCAGTACTTC. V usage is TRBV29-1 and J usage is TRBJ2-7; D call uncertain. The CDR3 is 11 residues long. Between the trimmed V and J ends, which lost 6 bases and 2 bases, there was a span of 8 bases. In germline, CDR1 is SQVTM, CDR2 ANQGSEA.

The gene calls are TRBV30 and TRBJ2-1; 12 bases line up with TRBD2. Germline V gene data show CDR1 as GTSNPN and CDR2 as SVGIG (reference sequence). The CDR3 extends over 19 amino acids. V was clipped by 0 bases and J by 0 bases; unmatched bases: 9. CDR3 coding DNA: TGTGCCTGGAGTGTACTCAGACTAGCGGGAGTAATCTCCTACAATGAGCAGTTCTTC. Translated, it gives CAWSVLRLAGVISYNEQFF.

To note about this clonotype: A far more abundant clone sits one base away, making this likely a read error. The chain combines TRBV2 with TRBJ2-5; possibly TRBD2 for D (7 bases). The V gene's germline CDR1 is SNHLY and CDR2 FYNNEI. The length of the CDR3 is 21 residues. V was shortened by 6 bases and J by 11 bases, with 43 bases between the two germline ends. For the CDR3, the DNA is TGTGCCAGCAGAAGGGGATCCTTTAGGGGGTCTAGCGGATACTCCTACAATGAGCAGTACTTC. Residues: CASRRGSFRGSSGYSYNEQYF.

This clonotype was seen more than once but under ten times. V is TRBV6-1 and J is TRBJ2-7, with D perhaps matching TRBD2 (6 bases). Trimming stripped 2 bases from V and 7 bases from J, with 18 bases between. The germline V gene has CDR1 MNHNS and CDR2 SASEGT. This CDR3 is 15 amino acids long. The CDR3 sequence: CASSEIAGLVGEQYF. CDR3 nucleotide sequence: TGTGCCAGCAGTGAAATCGCGGGACTGGTGGGGGAGCAGTACTTC.

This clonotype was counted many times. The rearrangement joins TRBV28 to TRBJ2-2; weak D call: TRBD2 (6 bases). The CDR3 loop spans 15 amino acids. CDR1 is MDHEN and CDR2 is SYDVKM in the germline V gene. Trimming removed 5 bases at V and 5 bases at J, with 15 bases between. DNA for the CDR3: TGTGCCAGCAGTGCATCCGGGACTCCTACCGGGGAGCTGTTTTTT. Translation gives CASSASGTPTGELFF.

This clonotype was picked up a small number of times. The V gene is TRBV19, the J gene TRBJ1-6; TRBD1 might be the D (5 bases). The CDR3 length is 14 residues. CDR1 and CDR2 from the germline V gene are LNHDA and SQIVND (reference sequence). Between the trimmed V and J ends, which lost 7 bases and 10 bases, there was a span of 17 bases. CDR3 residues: CASTIPGRDSPLHF. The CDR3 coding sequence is TGTGCCAGTACCATCCCAGGGAGGGACTCACCCCTCCACTTT.

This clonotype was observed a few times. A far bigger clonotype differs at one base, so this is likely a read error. The CDR3 nucleotides read TGCAGTGCTAGAGTAGGAGGAGGGAGCCCTTCCTACAATGAGCAGTACTTC. Residues: CSARVGGGSPSYNEQYF. The chain has TRBV20-1 and TRBJ2-4; weak D call: TRBD2 (6 bases). This CDR3 region has 17 residues. Trimming removed 1 base at V and 13 bases at J, with 29 bases between. Germline V gene data show CDR1 as DFQATT and CDR2 as SNEGSKA (reference sequence).

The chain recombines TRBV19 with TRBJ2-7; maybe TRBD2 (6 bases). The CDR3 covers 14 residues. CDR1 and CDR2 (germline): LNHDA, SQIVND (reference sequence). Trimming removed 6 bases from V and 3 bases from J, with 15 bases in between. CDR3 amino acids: CASSVGGYVYEQYF. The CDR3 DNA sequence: TGTGCCAGTAGCGTGGGGGGTTACGTCTACGAGCAGTACTTC.

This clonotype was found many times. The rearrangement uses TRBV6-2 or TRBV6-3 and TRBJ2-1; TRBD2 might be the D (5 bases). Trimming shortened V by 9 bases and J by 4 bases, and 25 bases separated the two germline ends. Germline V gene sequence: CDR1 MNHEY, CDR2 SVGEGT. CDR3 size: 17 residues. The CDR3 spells CASNSPVGLAGYNEQFF. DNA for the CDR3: TGTGCCAGTAACTCCCCGGTCGGTCTAGCAGGATACAATGAGCAGTTCTTC.

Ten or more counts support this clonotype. The chain's CDR3 is CASRLTGGPDTEAFF. DNA of the CDR3: TGTGCCAGCAGACTGACAGGGGGCCCGGACACTGAAGCTTTCTTT. V and J are TRBV12-3 or TRBV12-4 and TRBJ1-1; 10 bases match TRBD1. J gave up 3 bases and V 6 bases, and 7 bases lay outside the gene matches. CDR3 length: 15 residues.

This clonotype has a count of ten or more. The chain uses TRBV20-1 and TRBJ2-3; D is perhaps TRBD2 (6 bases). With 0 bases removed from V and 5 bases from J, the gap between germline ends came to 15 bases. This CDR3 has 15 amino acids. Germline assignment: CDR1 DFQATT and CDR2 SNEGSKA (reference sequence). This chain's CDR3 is CSARDRVGSVDTQYF. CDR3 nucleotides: TGCAGTGCTAGAGATAGGGTCGGGAGCGTAGATACGCAGTATTTT.

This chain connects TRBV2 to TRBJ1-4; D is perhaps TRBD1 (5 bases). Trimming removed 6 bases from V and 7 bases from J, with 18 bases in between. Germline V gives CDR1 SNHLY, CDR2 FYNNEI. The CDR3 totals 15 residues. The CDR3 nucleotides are TGTGCCAGCAGACCAACCAGGGAGCCTGGTGAAAAACTGTTTTTT. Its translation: CASRPTREPGEKLFF.

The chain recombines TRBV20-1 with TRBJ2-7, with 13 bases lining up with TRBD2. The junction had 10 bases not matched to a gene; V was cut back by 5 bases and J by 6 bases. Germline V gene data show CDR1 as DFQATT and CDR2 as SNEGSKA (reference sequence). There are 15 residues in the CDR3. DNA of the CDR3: TGCAGTGCTGAAACCGGGACTAGCGGGAATGGCGAGCAGTACTTC. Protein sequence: CSAETGTSGNGEQYF.

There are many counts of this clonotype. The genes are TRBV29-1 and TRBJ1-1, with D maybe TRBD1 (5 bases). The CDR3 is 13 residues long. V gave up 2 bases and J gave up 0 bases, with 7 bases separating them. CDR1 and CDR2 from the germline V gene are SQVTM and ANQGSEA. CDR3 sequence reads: CSVEKGMNTEAFF. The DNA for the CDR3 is TGCAGCGTTGAAAAGGGGATGAACACTGAAGCTTTCTTT.

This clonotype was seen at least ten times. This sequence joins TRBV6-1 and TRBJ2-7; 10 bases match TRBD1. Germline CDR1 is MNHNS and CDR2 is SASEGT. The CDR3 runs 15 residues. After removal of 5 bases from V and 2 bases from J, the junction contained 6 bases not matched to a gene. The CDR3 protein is CASSKGTGAAYEQYF. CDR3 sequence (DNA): TGTGCCAGCAGTAAAGGGACAGGGGCGGCCTACGAGCAGTACTTC.

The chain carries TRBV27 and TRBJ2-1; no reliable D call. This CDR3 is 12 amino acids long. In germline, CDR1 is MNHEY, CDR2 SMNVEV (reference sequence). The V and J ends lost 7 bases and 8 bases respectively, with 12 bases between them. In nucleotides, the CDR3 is TGTGCCAGCAAGTCGGTCGCAGATGAGCAGTTCTTC. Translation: CASKSVADEQFF.

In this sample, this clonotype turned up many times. The CDR3 sequence is CASSLIRVNTEAFF. The DNA for the CDR3 is TGTGCCAGCAGCTTAATCAGGGTCAACACTGAAGCTTTCTTT. This chain joins TRBV7-2 and TRBJ1-1; D is possibly TRBD1 (5 bases). V was cut by 2 bases and J by 2 bases, with 9 bases left in between. CDR1 is SGHTA, CDR2 FQGNSA, per germline. This CDR3 contains 14 residues.

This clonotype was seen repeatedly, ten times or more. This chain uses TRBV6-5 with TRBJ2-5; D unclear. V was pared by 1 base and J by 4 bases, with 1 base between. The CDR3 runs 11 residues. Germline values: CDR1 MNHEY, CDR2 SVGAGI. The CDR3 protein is CASSYLETQYF. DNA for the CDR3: TGTGCCAGCAGTTACTTAGAGACCCAGTACTTC.

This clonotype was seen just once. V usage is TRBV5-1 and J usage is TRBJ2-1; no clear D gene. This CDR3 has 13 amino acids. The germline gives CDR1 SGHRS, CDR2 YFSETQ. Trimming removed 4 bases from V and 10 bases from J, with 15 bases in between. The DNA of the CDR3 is TGCGCCAGCAGCCTTCTTAGTGTTGGGGAGCAGTTCTTC. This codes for CASSLLSVGEQFF.

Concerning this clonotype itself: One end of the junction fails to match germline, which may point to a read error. The CDR3 DNA is TGTGCCGGCAGAAGACAGGGCGAGCCCCAGCATTTT. Amino acid sequence: CAGRRQGEPQHF. This chain joins TRBV12-3 or TRBV12-4 and TRBJ1-5; 7 positions agree with TRBD1. The CDR3 sequence is 12 residues long.

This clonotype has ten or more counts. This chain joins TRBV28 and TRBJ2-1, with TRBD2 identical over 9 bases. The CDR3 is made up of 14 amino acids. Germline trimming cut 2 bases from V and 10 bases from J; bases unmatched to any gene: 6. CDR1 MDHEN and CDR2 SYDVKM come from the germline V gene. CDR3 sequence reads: CASSLKRGAREQFF. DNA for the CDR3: TGTGCCAGCAGTTTAAAGCGGGGGGCCCGAGAGCAGTTCTTC.

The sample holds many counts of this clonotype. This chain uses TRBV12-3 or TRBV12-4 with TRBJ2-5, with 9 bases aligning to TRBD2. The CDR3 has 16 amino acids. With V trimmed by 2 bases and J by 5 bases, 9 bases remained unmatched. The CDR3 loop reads CASSLSGGRVMETQYF. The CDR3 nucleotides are TGTGCCAGCAGTTTATCCGGCGGGAGGGTTATGGAGACCCAGTACTTC.

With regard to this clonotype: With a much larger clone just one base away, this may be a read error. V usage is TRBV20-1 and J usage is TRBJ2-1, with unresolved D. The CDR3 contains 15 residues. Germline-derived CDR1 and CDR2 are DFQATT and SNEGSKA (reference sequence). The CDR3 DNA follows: TGCAGTGATAGAGCCGGCGAAAGCTCCTACAATGAGCAGTTCTTC. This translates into CSDRAGESSYNEQFF.

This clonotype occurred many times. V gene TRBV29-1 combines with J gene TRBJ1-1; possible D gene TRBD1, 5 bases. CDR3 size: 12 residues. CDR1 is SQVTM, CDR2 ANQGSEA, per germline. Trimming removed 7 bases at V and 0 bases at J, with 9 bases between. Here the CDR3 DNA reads TGCAGCGGCGAGGGGATGAACACTGAAGCTTTCTTT. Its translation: CSGEGMNTEAFF.